The rows below give T cell receptor beta chains drawn from one sample of a study of HIV-infected children after antiretroviral therapy interruption. Using its own MiXCR run on the 3' RACE reads, TCRdb lists one record per CDR3 protein. In the table there are fewer than 100,000 distinct CDR3 sequences, about 7.2% of which are singletons. The source was CD45RA+ CD4+ T cells from PBMCs, pooled from several time points, collected from a donor given antiretroviral therapy, either interrupted or continuous. These receptors all stem from a pool of human donors with HIV. The conserved cysteine and the conserved F or W are not part of the CDR3 here. Clone sizes are given selectively: once, few, many, or a class where the clone is expanded.

ASSQELAGWRDTQY,TRBV3-1,many
ASSQDTRHGYT,TRBV5-4,many
SVLTGANQPQH,TRBV29-1,many
AIQTGDDTEAF,TRBV6-6,.
ASSVALGPGELF,TRBV9,.
SARPGQGIDEQF,TRBV20-1,many
SAAGGPDTQY,TRBV20-1,.
ASRPQYGYEQY,TRBV2,many
ASSESGTGGTEAF,TRBV10-1,few
ASSQDEEPGYT,TRBV4-1,many
ASSENRGDEQY,TRBV10-1,many
ASSRGGSYEQY,TRBV27,many
ASTRGSGNEQF,TRBV12-3/TRBV12-4,many
ASSYVGTGGGSPLH,TRBV6-2/TRBV6-3,.
SARDGGRKEAF,TRBV20-1,many
AWSGFGPYEQY,TRBV30,many
ASSPLDPQETQY,TRBV23-1,many
SADPGLAGGPDTQY,TRBV20-1,few
ASSYRDRLNQPQH,TRBV2,.
SAREWTANYGYT,TRBV20-1,few
SAKRGGNNEQF,TRBV20-1,many
ASSLDTPEEAF,TRBV7-9,many
SVVNSGANVLT,TRBV29-1,many
SVIGLVLPDTQY,TRBV29-1,.